A selection of T cell receptor beta chains follows, all from one sample in a study of cytotoxic CD8 clonotypes in ibrutinib-treated CLL. Profiling relied on immunoSEQ multiplex PCR, and the TCRdb table lists in-frame clones only, not all of them. The sample carries 130,000 to 150,000 clones, over 60% recorded once. The sample was PBMCs, taken after 12 months of ibrutinib treatment. These receptors all stem from a human donor with chronic lymphocytic leukemia. Both conserved end residues are trimmed from each CDR3. D genes are given only for firm matches.

D gene | V gene | CDR3 protein
NA | TRBV6-5 | ASSYSEGRTDTQY
NA | TRBV18 | ASSPVPAQETQY
TRBD1 | TRBV5-1 | ASSLLGQGLNEQF
NA | TRBV25-1 | ASSEPLRVGKETQY
NA | TRBV25-1 | ASSPDRPGTQY
NA | TRBV5-1 | ASSTRLVNEQF
TRBD2 | TRBV29-1 | SASGVRVGTDTQY
NA | TRBV5-6 | ASRSQGIRNQPQH
TRBD1 | TRBV6-5 | ASSYSGTANTEAF
NA | TRBV27 | ASSLLRTTYNEQF
NA | TRBV5-6 | ASSFMAGNQPQH
NA | TRBV28 | ASSFPLATYEQY
NA | TRBV25-1 | ASSERGAGSNQPQH
NA | TRBV30 | AWHQPGWVYNEQF
NA | TRBV13 | ASSFSGANVLT
TRBD2 | TRBV4-2 | ASSQANLAGVGRGYEQY
NA | TRBV5-1 | ASSPSGHYEQY
NA | TRBV15 | ATSRDGARGNTIY
TRBD1 | TRBV10-1 | AGTGGEEQY
NA | TRBV7-7 | ASSQGPWETQY
NA | TRBV5-4 | ASSHREDTQY
TRBD2 | TRBV11-1 | ASSLVTSGNAEQY
TRBD1 | TRBV2 | ASARQGADYEQY
TRBD2 | TRBV7-8 | ASSSLAGGVAYEQY
NA | TRBV30 | AWSVVSSNYGYT
NA | TRBV5-1 | ASSFFFLSSPIERRTYNEQF
NA | TRBV4-3 | ASSQDRVGTNSGELF
TRBD2 | TRBV18 | ASSPLAGSSYNEQF
TRBD1 | TRBV29-1 | SVEFYRGINYGYT
NA | TRBV2 | ASSESHYEQY
NA | TRBV7-2 | ASSLQGNSYEQY
TRBD1 | TRBV30 | AWSVGGNTEAF
TRBD1 | TRBV6-6 | ASSNWGAGGYIQY
TRBD1 | TRBV28 | ASRTGGSSYEQY
TRBD2 | TRBV6-5 | ASSYTGLADHNEQF
TRBD2 | TRBV2 | ASSGGRTSVNEQF
TRBD1 | TRBV19 | ASSKKDRDGYT
TRBD1 | TRBV27 | ASSRDRGQETQY
TRBD2 | TRBV4-2 | ASSQVLAGSYEQF
TRBD2 | TRBV6-4 | ASSVEGTSGIATQY
TRBD1 | TRBV5-1 | ASSLARDRLTYEQY
TRBD2 | TRBV12-5 | ASGPTGTSGANEQF
NA | TRBV14 | ASSQVMTGELF
NA | TRBV28 | ASSGTDHYGYT
NA | TRBV7-2 | ASSIRDLGRLGYT
NA | TRBV30 | AWSVLGQWADTQY
NA | TRBV19 | ASSIRFFGPLHYEQY
NA | TRBV5-4 | ASSFGWSTDTQY
NA | TRBV29-1 | SVRDEKLF
NA | TRBV13 | ASSLYDLGTDTQY
NA | TRBV30 | AWSVEDYGYT
TRBD1 | TRBV30 | AWTPIGTVQETQY
NA | TRBV18 | ASSPLSGLSGEQY
TRBD1 | TRBV18 | ASSPVGTDNQPQH
NA | TRBV6-1 | ASSTRGSNTEAF
TRBD2 | TRBV27 | ASSLLSGGQETQY
NA | TRBV7-2 | ASRFPLGLDGEQY
TRBD1 | TRBV6-5 | ASSGGQGIAEAF
NA | TRBV18 | ASVLDRQNNEQF